Below are 27 T cell receptor beta chains sequenced from a single sample in a study of blood T cells in healthy people across ages. Using a J-beta primer mix together with a sample-barcoded 5' primer, a second PCR was run for roughly 6 to 12 cycles. MiXCR was run by TCRdb on the 5' RACE reads, yielding one entry per CDR3 protein. Here the sample spans about 640,000 distinct CDR3 sequences, under 65% being singletons. Sequenced sample: blood. The source of these receptors is a man aged 60-69 years in good health.

This clonotype was seen just once. This chain connects TRBV25-1 to TRBJ1-6; D is unclear. CDR1 and CDR2 from the germline V gene are MGHDK and SYGVNS. Deletions cut 1 base from V and 6 bases from J, with 7 bases between. The CDR3 runs to 14 residues. CDR3 bases: TGTGCCAGCAGTGAATTAGGGTTTAATTCACCCCTCCACTTT. Translation: CASSELGFNSPLHF.

This chain links TRBV3-1 with TRBJ1-1; tentatively, D is TRBD1 (6 bases). The CDR3 loop spans 14 amino acids. Germline values: CDR1 LGHDT, CDR2 YNNKEL (reference sequence). V was pared by 4 bases and J by 5 bases, with 14 bases between. DNA for the CDR3: TGTGCCAGCAGCCCTAGACAGGAGGGGACTGAAGCTTTCTTT. Translation: CASSPRQEGTEAFF.

The genes are TRBV7-6 and TRBJ1-6; unclear D gene. The germline CDR1 and CDR2 sequences are SGHVS and FNYEAQ. V lost 5 bases and J lost 3, with 8 bases in between. CDR3 length: 14 amino acids. CDR3 region: CASSRTFYNSPLHF. CDR3 bases: TGTGCCAGCAGCCGGACGTTCTATAATTCACCCCTCCACTTT.

V usage is TRBV5-1 and J usage is TRBJ2-5; 7 nucleotides match TRBD2. CDR3 length equals 17 residues. Germline CDR1 and CDR2: SGHRS and YFSETQ. V dropped 7 bases and J dropped 3; count of bases not matched to a gene: 18. CDR3 amino acids: CASRLWRGIPGEETQYF. The CDR3 DNA reads as TGCGCCAGCCGGCTATGGCGGGGGATCCCTGGTGAAGAGACCCAGTACTTC.

The chain joins TRBV3-1 to TRBJ2-2, with TRBD1 matching over 7 bases. J gave up 5 bases and V 3 bases, and 6 bases lay outside the gene matches. The germline CDR1 and CDR2 sequences are LGHDT and YNNKEL (reference sequence). The CDR3 has 15 amino acids. The CDR3 here is CASSQITGETGELFF. The CDR3 nucleotides read TGTGCCAGCAGCCAGATAACAGGGGAAACCGGGGAGCTGTTTTTT.

The chain recombines TRBV5-1 with TRBJ2-5; TRBD2 agrees at 10 bases. The CDR3 length is 20 residues. Germline CDR1 SGHRS, CDR2 YFSETQ. Trimming cost V 4 bases and J 5 bases; bases outside gene matches: 23. CDR3 residues: CASSTGRETSGAALIETQYF. CDR3 coding DNA: TGCGCCAGCAGCACGGGACGGGAAACTAGCGGGGCCGCCCTGATCGAGACCCAGTACTTC.

The chain employs TRBV9 and TRBJ2-1; 14 bases fit TRBD2. The CDR3 totals 16 residues. From germline, CDR1 is SGDLS and CDR2 YYNGEE. The V and J ends lost 3 bases and 6 bases, in that order; junction bases with no gene match: 5. This chain's CDR3 is CASSEGTSGGINEQFF. CDR3 bases: TGTGCCAGCAGCGAGGGGACTAGCGGGGGAATCAATGAGCAGTTCTTC. Variable domain in full (rest from reference TRBV9 and TRBJ2-1): DSGVTQTPKHLITATGQRVTLRCSPRSGDLSVYWYQQSLDQGLQFLIQYYNGEERAKGNILERFSAQQFPDLHSELNLSSLELGDSALYFCASSEGTSGGINEQFFGPGTRLTVL.

This clonotype was seen a handful of times. Mismatch with germline at one junction end may stem from a read error. V gene TRBV29-1 combines with J gene TRBJ1-4; perhaps TRBD1 as D (6 bases). The CDR3 loop spans 13 amino acids. Looked up from germline, CDR1 is SQVTM and CDR2 is ANQGSEA. The CDR3 spells CSAEQGPNEKLFF. CDR3 coding DNA: TGCAGCGCTGAACAGGGACCGAATGAAAAACTGTTTTTT.

This CDR3 is CASNLSGGYGEQYF. The CDR3 nucleotides are TGTGCCAGCAACCTTAGCGGGGGGTATGGCGAGCAGTACTTC. V and J are TRBV12-3 or TRBV12-4 and TRBJ2-4, with TRBD2 matching 10 bases. The J call may be faulty, since TRBJ2-7 better matches the DNA end. The CDR3 is 14 residues long.

The V gene is TRBV12-3 or TRBV12-4, the J gene TRBJ2-3, with 13 bases identical to TRBD2. The CDR3 has 15 residues. V shed 3 bases, J shed 6 bases, and the junction held 3 bases outside the gene matches. The CDR3 nucleotides read TGTGCCAGCAGTTTGGGACTAGCGGGGAGGGATACGCAGTATTTT. Amino acid sequence: CASSLGLAGRDTQYF.

The chain couples TRBV27 to TRBJ2-1; 14 nucleotides agree with TRBD2. Germline V gene lookup returns CDR1 MNHEY and CDR2 SMNVEV (reference sequence). Losses at the gene ends were 3 bases for V and 5 bases for J; bases not matched to a gene: 15. The CDR3 totals 20 residues. DNA of the CDR3: TGTGCCAGCAGTTTCCGCCCTACCCGGGGACTAGCGGGGGTACACAATGAGCAGTTCTTC. It translates to CASSFRPTRGLAGVHNEQFF.

This clonotype was detected ten times or more. The rearrangement uses TRBV10-3 and TRBJ2-5; TRBD1 aligns across 7 bases. V lost 7 bases, J lost 1 base, and 3 bases stayed unmatched. There are 13 residues in the CDR3. Germline lookup yields CDR1 ENHRY and CDR2 SYGVKD. Here the CDR3 reads CAINRDSQETQYF. CDR3 sequence (DNA): TGTGCCATCAACAGGGACAGCCAAGAGACCCAGTACTTC.

This clonotype came up a few times. The J gene is TRBJ2-3, the V gene TRBV29-1; unclear D gene. The length of the CDR3 is 10 residues. Germline V gives CDR1 SQVTM, CDR2 ANQGSEA. V lost 7 bases and J lost 2, with 4 bases in between. For the CDR3, the DNA is TGCAGCGGGACCACAGATACGCAGTATTTT. Translation: CSGTTDTQYF.

The J gene is TRBJ2-3, the V gene TRBV20-1, with TRBD2 matching 12 bases. This CDR3 is 14 amino acids long. The germline CDR1 and CDR2 sequences are DFQATT and SNEGSKA (reference sequence). The J segment lost 5 bases and the V segment lost 6 bases, leaving 6 bases of the junction unmatched. The CDR3 loop reads CSASLAGGGDTQYF. The CDR3 bases are TGCAGTGCCTCACTAGCGGGGGGTGGAGATACGCAGTATTTT.

This clonotype occurred a few times. The rearrangement joins TRBV11-2 to TRBJ2-7, with 11 bases aligning to TRBD1. Germline CDR1 SGHAT, CDR2 FQNNGV. CDR3 length: 18 residues. V shed 4 bases, J shed 2 bases, and the junction held 13 bases outside the gene matches. The DNA for the CDR3 is TGTGCCAGCAGCTCCGGACAGGGGGCAACTCCGTTCGCCTACGAGCAGTACTTC. This encodes CASSSGQGATPFAYEQYF. The whole variable domain, remainder taken from reference TRBV11-2 and TRBJ2-7, is EAGVAQSPRYKIIEKRQSVAFWCNPISGHATLYWYQQILGQGPKLLIQFQNNGVVDDSQLPKDRFSAERLKGVDSTLKIQPAKLEDSAVYLCASSSGQGATPFAYEQYFGPGTRLTVT.

The chain has TRBV20-1 and TRBJ2-5; the D is unclear. The last part of the DNA fits TRBJ2-7 better; the J call may be wrong. The length of the CDR3 is 14 residues. The V gene's germline CDR1 is DFQATT and CDR2 SNEGSKA (reference sequence). In DNA, the CDR3 is TGCAGTGCTAGAGATAGCTACGCGGCCTACGAGCAGTACTTC. It is translated as CSARDSYAAYEQYF.

This chain joins TRBV4-1 and TRBJ2-7, with TRBD1 matching over 8 bases. V lost 4 bases and J lost 1; bases outside the gene matches: 9. In germline, CDR1 is MGHRA, CDR2 YSYEKL. The CDR3 is 16 residues long. The CDR3 nucleotides are TGCGCCAGCAGCCCTATTGACAGGGGCGGGTCCTACGAGCAGTACTTC. Protein product: CASSPIDRGGSYEQYF.

The rearrangement joins TRBV5-1 to TRBJ1-1, with TRBD1 identical over 8 bases. CDR1 SGHRS and CDR2 YFSETQ come from the germline V gene. Trimming took 4 bases from V and 0 from J; bases not matched to a gene: 17. This CDR3 comprises 19 residues. In DNA form, the CDR3 reads TGCGCCAGCAGCCCCGGGGGGGCAGGGGGCCGTTCGGTGAACACTGAAGCTTTCTTT. Translating it yields CASSPGGAGGRSVNTEAFF.

The CDR3 DNA sequence: TGTGCCAGCAGCTACTCTGAGAACACTGAAGCTTTCTTT. As protein: CASSYSENTEAFF. The chain links TRBV12-3 or TRBV12-4 to TRBJ1-1; D gene ambiguous. The V and J ends lost 6 bases and 1 base respectively, with 9 bases between them. CDR3 length: 13 residues.

This clonotype was detected once. One end of the junction varies from germline; a read error may be responsible. The chain links TRBV20-1 to TRBJ2-4; 9 nucleotides align to TRBD2. CDR3 length equals 20 residues. Germline CDR1 DFQATT, CDR2 SNEGSKA (reference sequence). CDR3 DNA: TGCAGTGCTAGAGATTGGGCTAGCGGGGACAAAAGCCTAGCCAAAAACAGTCAGTACTTC. Its translation is CSARDWASGDKSLAKNSQYF.

This rearrangement joins TRBV4-2 to TRBJ2-1, with TRBD2 identical over 10 bases. The germline V gene has CDR1 LGHNA and CDR2 YNFKEQ. The trim removed 5 bases at V and 11 bases at J, leaving 15 bases unmatched. This CDR3 has 16 residues. The CDR3 sequence is CASSSSQASGGTKQFF. CDR3 in DNA: TGTGCCAGCAGCTCTTCCCAGGCTAGCGGGGGAACAAAGCAGTTCTTC.

This clonotype was seen more than once but under ten times. V usage is TRBV7-2 and J usage is TRBJ2-1; TRBD1 or TRBD2 may be the D gene (6 bases each). The CDR3 totals 13 residues. CDR1 and CDR2 (germline): SGHTA, FQGNSA. Deletions cut 7 bases from V and 1 base from J, with 8 bases between. In nucleotides, the CDR3 is TGTGCCAGCAAGGGGGGTTCCTACAATGAGCAGTTCTTC. Amino acids: CASKGGSYNEQFF.

This clonotype has only a few counts. The chain employs TRBV3-1 and TRBJ2-5, with 14 nucleotides matching TRBD2. CDR3 length: 16 residues. Germline V gives CDR1 LGHDT, CDR2 YNNKEL (reference sequence). J was trimmed by 7 bases and V by 4 bases; bases with no gene match: 8. Here the CDR3 reads CASSPRLAGGPTTQYF. The DNA for the CDR3 is TGTGCCAGCAGCCCAAGACTAGCGGGGGGGCCCACGACCCAGTACTTC.

This rearrangement joins TRBV18 to TRBJ2-5, with D possibly TRBD2 on 6 matching bases. Germline loops: CDR1 KGHSH, CDR2 LQKENI. The germline V and J ends were trimmed by 5 bases and 2 bases, with 12 bases remaining between them. The CDR3 sequence is 14 residues long. The CDR3 protein is CASSNRLEQETQYF. Written as DNA, the CDR3 is TGTGCCAGCTCAAATCGACTAGAGCAAGAGACCCAGTACTTC. Full variable domain (rest looked up from reference TRBV18 and TRBJ2-5): NAGVMQNPRHLVRRRGQEARLRCSPMKGHSHVYWYRQLPEEGLKFMVYLQKENIIDESGMPKERFSAEFPKEGPSILRIQQVVRGDSAAYFCASSNRLEQETQYFGPGTRLLVL.

The chain uses TRBV20-1 and TRBJ2-5; 7 bases match TRBD1. Germline CDR1 and CDR2: DFQATT and SNEGSKA (reference sequence). There are 14 residues in the CDR3. With V trimmed by 2 bases and J by 4 bases, 7 bases remained unmatched. For the CDR3, the DNA is TGCAGTGCTAGACCTCCATCAGGGGGAGAGACCCAGTACTTC. The encoded protein is CSARPPSGGETQYF.

This sequence joins TRBV6-1 and TRBJ2-2, with TRBD2 as a possible D gene (6 bases). Germline V CDR1 and CDR2: MNHNS, SASEGT. The CDR3 covers 16 residues. The germline V and J ends were trimmed by 2 bases and 4 bases, with 14 bases remaining between them. This CDR3 reads CASSEPAGSGTGELFF. CDR3 nucleotide sequence: TGTGCCAGCAGTGAACCGGCGGGGTCGGGCACCGGGGAGCTGTTTTTT.

The rearrangement joins TRBV4-1 to TRBJ1-1; the D is unclear. Germline CDR1 reads MGHRA; CDR2 reads YSYEKL. V was shortened by 1 base and J by 1 base, with 7 bases between the two germline ends. The CDR3 is made up of 14 amino acids. CDR3 coding DNA: TGCGCCAGCAGCCAAGGGGCTGAGAACACTGAAGCTTTCTTT. This encodes CASSQGAENTEAFF.